This T cell receptor (beta chain) comes out of a study of shared clonotypes between healthy human individuals. The method was immunoSEQ multiplex PCR; TCRdb's version includes in-frame clones alone and lacks a portion of them. The repertoire holds over a million clones, with roughly 96% as singletons. The sample was naive CD4+ T cells sorted from blood. As for subset: CD45RA+ positively selected. The clonotype was recovered from a man aged 25-45 years in good health.

The CDR3 is CASRNRGHTGELFF. CDR3 DNA sequence: TGTGCCAGCAGAAACAGAGGCCACACCGGGGAGCTGTTTTTT. The chain links TRBV2 to TRBJ2-2; D ambiguous. V lost 6 bases and J 3 bases, leaving 11 bases between the germline ends. The CDR3 length is 14 residues. The germline V gene encodes CDR1 SNHLY and CDR2 FYNNEI. The whole variable domain, remainder taken from reference TRBV2 and TRBJ2-2, is EPEVTQTPSHQVTQMGQEVILRCVPISNHLYFYWYRQILGQKVEFLVSFYNNEISEKSEIFDDQFSVERPDGSNFTLKIRSTKLEDSAMYFCASRNRGHTGELFFGEGSRLTVL.